The T cell receptor beta chain described here comes from a study of T-cell reconstitution after alpha-beta-depleted transplantation in children. V was trimmed by 1 base and J by 0 bases, leaving 10 bases between them. Looked up from germline, CDR1 is SGHTA and CDR2 is FQGNSA. The CDR3 has 15 residues. This clonotype showed up many times. Antigen unknown. Notes on the study in general: The main origin of T-cell counts and diversity one year after transplant was newly produced T cells. As was reported, about two months after transplant, alpha-beta T cells came from several hundred expanded graft clones. Recipient T cells and thymic progenitors that survived gave rise to the high TCRbeta diversity observed at day 60 in some patients.

A TCRbeta library incorporating unique molecular identifiers was prepared. In TCRdb, the PCR reads were re-called with MiXCR into one record per CDR3 protein. The data show some 300,000 distinct CDR3 sequences, 10% seen once. This receptor was obtained from a boy in the first two years of life with acute myeloid leukemia, due to receive a stem cell transplant. The sample was PBMCs, taken before TCRalphabeta/CD19-depleted stem cell transplant. The genes are TRBV7-2 and TRBJ2-7, with no clear D. In nucleotides, the CDR3 is TGTGCCAGCAGCTTAGGACCACTTGGCTCCTACGAGCAGTACTTC. Its translation: CASSLGPLGSYEQYF.